Described below is a single TCR beta chain sequence and its context. This specimen belongs to a study of OX40 agonist ivuxolimab in advanced cancers. Background on the study: Patients were treated with intravenous ivuxolimab, dosed at 0.01 to 10 mg/kg and infused every 2 weeks.

Per germline, CDR1 SGHAT and CDR2 FQDESV (reference sequence). V dropped 5 bases and J dropped 0; count of bases not matched to a gene: 4. CDR3 length equals 15 residues. Some clones are missing from TCRdb's copy, which holds only in-frame ones; the method was immunoSEQ multiplex PCR. The repertoire holds tens of thousands of clones, with 86% as singletons. The chain carries TRBV11-1 and TRBJ2-1; 7 bases agree with TRBD1. This TCR derives from an adult with an advanced solid tumor such as melanoma, head and neck, liver or kidney cancer. Sequenced material: CD4+ or CD8+ T cells sorted from blood, taken in a trial of the OX40 agonist ivuxolimab. For the CDR3, the DNA is TGTGCCAGCAGCGGGACAGAGAGCTCCTACAATGAGCAGTTCTTC. It is translated as CASSGTESSYNEQFF.